These 29 T cell receptor beta chains share one sample of origin, sequenced in a study of blood T cell repertoires in COVID-19. The method was immunoSEQ multiplex PCR; TCRdb's version includes in-frame clones alone and lacks a portion of them. The data hold about 310,000 clones, with approximately 85% observed a single time. Specimen: PBMCs or T cells enriched from blood (not recorded which). The source of these receptors is a man between 25 and 39 years old who had recovered from COVID-19.

The chain couples TRBV7-9 to TRBJ2-1; D is uncertain. In germline, CDR1 is SEHNR, CDR2 FQNEAQ (reference sequence). The CDR3 length is 11 residues. V lost 2 bases to trimming and J lost 9 bases, with 5 bases between them. CDR3: CASSLRSEQFF. Written as DNA, the CDR3 is TGTGCCAGCAGCTTACGGAGTGAGCAGTTCTTC.

This clone was detected only once. The genes are TRBV6-2 or TRBV6-3 and TRBJ1-6; possible D gene TRBD1, 6 bases. The CDR3 runs to 13 residues. Trimming stripped 5 bases from V and 18 bases from J, with 20 bases between. In germline, CDR1 is MNHEY, CDR2 SVGEGT. CDR3 sequence reads: CASSNRDTRPTHF. The CDR3 nucleotides are TGTGCCAGCAGTAACCGGGACACCCGACCGACCCACTTT.

The gene calls are TRBV5-1 and TRBJ1-2; possible D gene TRBD1, 5 bases. V lost 0 bases and J lost 4, with 10 bases in between. The CDR3 covers 14 residues. CDR1 and CDR2 (germline): SGHRS, YFSETQ. The CDR3 is CASSLDGGTYGYTF. The CDR3 region has the DNA TGCGCCAGCAGCTTGGACGGGGGGACCTATGGCTACACCTTC.

The chain is built from TRBV7-3 and TRBJ1-1; D is undetermined. Germline CDR1 and CDR2: SGHTA and FQGTGA. The V end was cut by 2 bases, the J end by 1 base, with 5 bases between. The CDR3 spans 13 residues. The CDR3 DNA follows: TGTGCCAGCAGCTTATCCTCGAACACTGAAGCTTTCTTT. This codes for CASSLSSNTEAFF. Based on the CDR3 plus reference TRBV7-3 and TRBJ1-1, the full variable domain is GAGVSQTPSNKVTEKGKYVELRCDPISGHTALYWYRQSLGQGPEFLIYFQGTGAADDSGLPNDRFFAVRPEGSVSTLKIQRTERGDSAVYLCASSLSSNTEAFFGQGTRLTVV.

Only a few counts were recorded for this clone. The rearrangement links TRBV18 to TRBJ2-5, with unresolved D. Germline values: CDR1 KGHSH, CDR2 LQKENI. The CDR3 loop spans 12 amino acids. Trimming left V 6 bases short and J 0 bases short, with 5 bases between. The DNA of the CDR3 is TGTGCCAGCTCCGAGTACCAAGAGACCCAGTACTTC. It translates to CASSEYQETQYF.

A few counts support this clone. The chain carries TRBV5-1 and TRBJ2-5; 12 nucleotides agree with TRBD1. From germline, CDR1 is SGHRS and CDR2 YFSETQ. The ends lost 5 bases at V and 5 bases at J; junction bases unmatched: 10. The CDR3 has 16 residues. CDR3 sequence (DNA): TGCGCCAGCAGTTACCGCCAGGGACAGGGGGCGGAGACCCAGTACTTC. It codes for CASSYRQGQGAETQYF.

This rearrangement joins TRBV9 to TRBJ1-5; no firm D call. The V end lost 7 bases, the J end lost 3 bases, and 14 bases lay between the germline ends. The CDR3 sequence is 14 residues long. Germline CDR1 reads SGDLS; CDR2 reads YYNGEE. As DNA, the CDR3 is TGTGCCAGCTCAGAGGGTGGGCCCAATCAGCCCCAGCATTTT. Residues: CASSEGGPNQPQHF. The complete variable domain, with remaining parts taken from reference TRBV9 and TRBJ1-5, reads DSGVTQTPKHLITATGQRVTLRCSPRSGDLSVYWYQQSLDQGLQFLIQYYNGEERAKGNILERFSAQQFPDLHSELNLSSLELGDSALYFCASSEGGPNQPQHFGDGTRLSIL.

This clone is a singleton in its sample. The chain has TRBV7-3 and TRBJ2-3; 9 bases map to TRBD2. The length of the CDR3 is 16 residues. The J segment lost 2 bases and the V segment lost 1 base, leaving 4 bases of the junction unmatched. Looked up from germline, CDR1 is SGHTA and CDR2 is FQGTGA. CDR3 sequence: CASSLRAGGFTDTQYF. The CDR3 DNA follows: TGTGCCAGCAGCTTAAGAGCGGGGGGTTTCACAGATACGCAGTATTTT.

The V and J genes are TRBV23-1 and TRBJ2-6; 8 positions match TRBD1. TRBV23-1 is reported as an ORF; its role is uncertain. V dropped 4 bases and J dropped 0; count of bases not matched to a gene: 14. The CDR3 contains 20 residues. CDR3 in amino acids: CASSRPKVGQGISGANVLTF. In nucleotides, the CDR3 is TGCGCCAGCAGTCGACCTAAGGTCGGACAGGGTATCTCTGGGGCCAACGTCCTGACTTTC.

The rearrangement uses TRBV29-1 and TRBJ1-1; TRBD1 matches at 9 bases. The CDR3 sequence is 15 residues long. V trimming: 4 bases; J trimming: 8 bases; junction bases outside the gene matches: 14. Germline CDR1 SQVTM, CDR2 ANQGSEA. The CDR3 here is CSVASSATGGSEAFF. The DNA of the CDR3 is TGCAGCGTTGCTTCGTCCGCGACAGGGGGTTCCGAAGCTTTCTTT.

This clone was observed at least ten times. The chain links TRBV5-6 to TRBJ2-2; 12 bases map to TRBD2. This CDR3 contains 15 residues. J was trimmed by 7 bases and V by 4 bases; bases with no gene match: 5. The V gene's germline CDR1 is SGHDT and CDR2 YYEEEE. The CDR3 reads CASSRTSGAYGELFF. The CDR3 region has the DNA TGTGCCAGCAGCCGGACTAGCGGGGCGTACGGGGAGCTGTTTTTT. Based on the CDR3 plus reference TRBV5-6 and TRBJ2-2, the full variable domain is DAGVTQSPTHLIKTRGQQVTLRCSPKSGHDTVSWYQQALGQGPQFIFQYYEEEERQRGNFPDRFSGHQFPNYSSELNVNALLLGDSALYLCASSRTSGAYGELFFGEGSRLTVL.

The V call is TRBV5-1, the J call TRBJ1-2; 7 positions match TRBD1. In germline, CDR1 is SGHRS, CDR2 YFSETQ. This CDR3 has 14 amino acids. The J segment lost 2 bases and the V segment lost 3 bases, leaving 4 bases of the junction unmatched. The CDR3 protein is CASSSGQRNYGYTF. In nucleotides, the CDR3 is TGCGCCAGCAGCTCGGGACAGAGGAACTATGGCTACACCTTC.

The rearrangement joins TRBV9 to TRBJ2-2; D remains ambiguous. The V and J ends lost 4 bases and 1 base respectively, with 17 bases between them. Germline V gives CDR1 SGDLS, CDR2 YYNGEE. The CDR3 is 17 residues long. DNA for the CDR3: TGTGCCAGCAGCCAACCACGGCGCGGTGAGAACACCGGGGAGCTGTTTTTT. This codes for CASSQPRRGENTGELFF.

This chain joins TRBV7-8 and TRBJ1-5; D possibly corresponds to TRBD1 (6 bases). From germline, CDR1 is SGHVS and CDR2 FQNEAQ. This CDR3 comprises 18 residues. V gave up 2 bases and J gave up 2 bases, with 19 bases separating them. The CDR3 loop reads CASSLSGALYMGNQPQHF. The CDR3 DNA reads TGTGCCAGCAGCTTATCAGGGGCCCTCTATATGGGCAATCAGCCCCAGCATTTT.

This sequence joins TRBV2 and TRBJ2-7; tentatively, D is TRBD1 (5 bases). Deletions cut 6 bases from V and 6 bases from J, with 12 bases between. This CDR3 has 12 residues. Germline CDR1 and CDR2: SNHLY and FYNNEI. CDR3 sequence reads: CASRPRDSEQYF. The DNA of the CDR3 is TGTGCCAGCAGGCCCAGGGATTCCGAGCAGTACTTC.

This rearrangement joins TRBV10-2 to TRBJ2-7, with 7 bases aligning to TRBD2. V was clipped by 1 base and J by 2 bases; unmatched bases: 2. CDR1 and CDR2 (germline): WSHSY, SAAADI. The CDR3 totals 14 residues. The CDR3 coding sequence is TGCGCCAGCAGTGAGTTGGGGGGGGCCTACGAGCAGTACTTC. Translating it yields CASSELGGAYEQYF.

The CDR3 sequence is CAWSRGGRPERRGQYF. The DNA for the CDR3 is TGTGCCTGGAGTCGGGGGGGGCGGCCGGAGAGACGAGGGCAGTACTTC. The chain has TRBV30 and TRBJ2-7, with 8 bases lining up with TRBD2. Germline lookup yields CDR1 GTSNPN and CDR2 SVGIG (reference sequence). Trimming removed 2 bases from V and 9 bases from J; junction bases left unmatched: 18. CDR3 length: 16 amino acids. The full variable domain, rest sourced from reference TRBV30 and TRBJ2-7, is SQTIHQWPATLVQPVGSPLSLECTVEGTSNPNLYWYRQAAGRGLQLLFYSVGIGQISSEVPQNLSASRPQDRQFILSSKKLLLSDSGFYLCAWSRGGRPERRGQYFGPGTRLTVT.

V gene TRBV19 combines with J gene TRBJ2-5; TRBD1 is a possible D gene (6 bases). Germline lookup yields CDR1 LNHDA and CDR2 SQIVND (reference sequence). The CDR3 sequence is 18 residues long. The V and J ends lost 6 bases and 2 bases respectively, with 25 bases between them. The CDR3 here is CASSQRFSIRDTQETQYF. The CDR3 DNA is TGTGCCAGTAGCCAACGATTTTCTATCCGGGACACTCAAGAGACCCAGTACTTC.

V and J are TRBV5-4 and TRBJ1-3; 9 bases are a match to TRBD1. The CDR3 runs to 17 residues. Germline V lookup: CDR1 SGHNT, CDR2 YYREEE (reference sequence). The trim removed 0 bases at V and 3 bases at J, leaving 7 bases unmatched. The CDR3 loop is CASSLEMGQGGGNTIYF. The CDR3 bases are TGTGCCAGCAGCTTGGAGATGGGACAGGGCGGTGGAAACACCATATATTTT.

This sequence joins TRBV7-9 and TRBJ2-1; 8 bases line up with TRBD1. V was pared by 10 bases and J by 0 bases, with 14 bases of the junction left unmatched. Germline V gene lookup returns CDR1 SEHNR and CDR2 FQNEAQ (reference sequence). This CDR3 has 17 residues. The CDR3 reads CATHDRGSRSSYNEQFF. The CDR3, as DNA: TGTGCCACCCATGACAGGGGCTCTAGAAGCTCCTACAATGAGCAGTTCTTC.

The rearrangement uses TRBV11-2 and TRBJ1-3; D ambiguous. Trimming took off 3 bases at V and 6 bases at J, with 3 bases between the two ends. Per germline, CDR1 SGHAT and CDR2 FQNNGV. This CDR3 spans 11 amino acids. CDR3 sequence (DNA): TGTGCCAGCAGCTTGGCAAACACCATATATTTT. Translation gives CASSLANTIYF.

This clone was seen a few times. V gene TRBV7-9 combines with J gene TRBJ2-7; 9 nucleotides agree with TRBD1. This CDR3 spans 17 amino acids. Germline-derived CDR1 and CDR2 are SEHNR and FQNEAQ (reference sequence). The V segment lost 4 bases and the J segment 0 bases; nucleotides outside the gene matches: 10. Written as DNA, the CDR3 is TGTGCCAGCAGCTCCTCCGGGACAGGGTATTTCTCCTACGAGCAGTACTTC. Residues: CASSSSGTGYFSYEQYF.

V gene TRBV7-9 combines with J gene TRBJ1-4; D is possibly TRBD1 (5 bases). The CDR3 runs to 14 residues. V shed 5 bases and J shed 8 bases, with 15 bases lying between them. Germline assignment: CDR1 SEHNR and CDR2 FQNEAQ (reference sequence). The CDR3: CASSQGVREEKLFF. CDR3 nucleotide sequence: TGTGCCAGCAGCCAAGGGGTAAGAGAGGAAAAACTGTTTTTT.

This rearrangement joins TRBV19 to TRBJ1-3, with TRBD1 matching over 9 bases. Germline V gene sequence: CDR1 LNHDA, CDR2 SQIVND (reference sequence). Trimming at V came to 7 bases and at J to 2 bases, leaving 9 bases not matched to a gene. This CDR3 is 16 amino acids long. The CDR3 nucleotides read TGTGCCAGTACCATTCTGGGACAGGGTGCTGGAAACACCATATATTTT. Encoded protein: CASTILGQGAGNTIYF. The variable domain in full, completed from reference TRBV19 and TRBJ1-3, reads DGGITQSPKYLFRKEGQNVTLSCEQNLNHDAMYWYRQDPGQGLRLIYYSQIVNDFQKGDIAEGYSVSREKKESFPLTVTSAQKNPTAFYLCASTILGQGAGNTIYFGEGSWLTVV.

The genes are TRBV2 and TRBJ1-1, with D possibly TRBD1 on 5 matching bases. This CDR3 is built from 13 residues. Trimming left V 1 base short and J 6 bases short, with 9 bases between. Germline CDR1 reads SNHLY; CDR2 reads FYNNEI. CDR3 residues: CASSEEGVAEAFF. CDR3 nucleotide sequence: TGTGCCAGCAGTGAAGAAGGGGTCGCTGAAGCTTTCTTT.

This clone was seen just once. The chain is built from TRBV21-1 and TRBJ1-5. TRBV21-1 is a pseudogene segment. The CDR3 has 14 residues. The CDR3 here is CASSKESRDQPQHF. The CDR3, as DNA: TGTGCCAGCAGCAAAGAATCGAGGGATCAGCCCCAGCATTTT.

This chain connects TRBV30 to TRBJ2-2, with D possibly being TRBD2 (6 bases). Germline V CDR1 and CDR2: GTSNPN, SVGIG (reference sequence). The CDR3 consists of 15 residues. The V end was cut by 4 bases, the J end by 1 base, with 13 bases between. This CDR3 reads CAWTPLALNTGELFF. The DNA of the CDR3 is TGTGCCTGGACTCCTCTAGCGCTGAACACCGGGGAGCTGTTTTTT. Variable domain in full (rest from reference TRBV30 and TRBJ2-2): SQTIHQWPATLVQPVGSPLSLECTVEGTSNPNLYWYRQAAGRGLQLLFYSVGIGQISSEVPQNLSASRPQDRQFILSSKKLLLSDSGFYLCAWTPLALNTGELFFGEGSRLTVL.

This clone was picked up one time. The chain couples TRBV7-2 to TRBJ1-2; a possible D gene is TRBD1 (5 bases). Trimming removed 1 base at V and 3 bases at J, with 6 bases between. The CDR3 covers 13 residues. The germline gives CDR1 SGHTA, CDR2 FQGNSA. The CDR3 DNA follows: TGTGCCAGCAGCTTAGTACAGGACTATGGCTACACCTTC. It encodes CASSLVQDYGYTF. Together with reference TRBV7-2 and TRBJ1-2, the CDR3 gives the full variable domain: GAGVSQSPSNKVTEKGKDVELRCDPISGHTALYWYRQSLGQGLEFLIYFQGNSAPDKSGLPSDRFSAERTGGSVSTLTIQRTQQEDSAVYLCASSLVQDYGYTFGSGTRLTVV.

The chain carries TRBV5-1 and TRBJ1-4, with 8 bases identical to TRBD1. V trimming: 0 bases; J trimming: 8 bases; junction bases outside the gene matches: 3. CDR1 and CDR2 (germline): SGHRS, YFSETQ. There are 14 residues in the CDR3. The CDR3 DNA reads as TGCGCCAGCAGCTTGGGGACAGGGACGGAAAAACTGTTTTTT. This codes for CASSLGTGTEKLFF.